The 22 T cell receptor beta chains given below trace back to one sample, sequenced in a study of blood T cell repertoires in COVID-19. The method was immunoSEQ multiplex PCR; TCRdb's version includes in-frame clones alone and lacks a portion of them. Seen here are 350,000 to 450,000 clones, 86% observed once, and the top ten hold 7.1%. The sequencing sample was made of peripheral blood. These TCRs come from a woman aged 55-69 years with COVID-19, enrolled during active disease.

The genes are TRBV4-1 and TRBJ1-1; D may be TRBD1 (6 bases). Germline lookup yields CDR1 MGHRA and CDR2 YSYEKL. The V and J ends lost 5 bases and 0 bases respectively, with 7 bases between them. This CDR3 contains 13 residues. The CDR3 protein is CASSRGLNTEAFF. The CDR3 nucleotides are TGCGCCAGCAGCAGGGGGTTGAACACTGAAGCTTTCTTT.

This chain joins TRBV19 and TRBJ1-4, with D possibly being TRBD1 (6 bases). CDR3 length equals 13 residues. Looked up from germline, CDR1 is LNHDA and CDR2 is SQIVND (reference sequence). Trimming left V 5 bases short and J 6 bases short, with 10 bases between. CDR3 protein: CASSSQGHEKLFF. CDR3 DNA: TGTGCCAGTAGTTCACAGGGACATGAAAAACTGTTTTTT.

CDR3 nucleotide sequence: TGTGCCAGCAGCCACGCAGACTATGGCTACACCTTC. Translation: CASSHADYGYTF. The chain employs TRBV25-1 and TRBJ1-2; D is unresolved. V was clipped by 6 bases and J by 3 bases, with 8 bases between them. Looked up from germline, CDR1 is MGHDK and CDR2 is SYGVNS. This CDR3 is 12 amino acids long.

The chain joins TRBV29-1 to TRBJ1-2; D is ambiguous. The CDR3 has 10 residues. Germline values: CDR1 SQVTM, CDR2 ANQGSEA. V was cut by 2 bases and J by 13 bases, with 11 bases left in between. In DNA, the CDR3 is TGCAGCGTTGAATCGGGAGGGAGCACCTTC. Residues: CSVESGGSTF.

The V gene is TRBV7-2, the J gene TRBJ2-7; D is ambiguous. Germline CDR1 SGHTA, CDR2 FQGNSA. Trimming stripped 2 bases from V and 3 bases from J, with 5 bases between. This CDR3 contains 12 residues. As DNA, the CDR3 is TGTGCCAGCAGCTTACCTTACTACGAGCAGTACTTC. Residues: CASSLPYYEQYF.

The chain combines TRBV10-2 with TRBJ2-3, with D possibly TRBD1 on 6 matching bases. V lost 7 bases, J lost 0 bases, and 14 bases lay in between. CDR1 is WSHSY and CDR2 is SAAADI in the germline V gene. The CDR3 has 15 residues. The CDR3 reads CASTGKGDSTDTQYF. The CDR3 bases are TGCGCCAGCACCGGTAAGGGGGACAGCACAGATACGCAGTATTTT.

This clone has more than one count but fewer than ten. The chain recombines TRBV13 with TRBJ2-7; TRBD2 matches 10 bases. The J segment lost 5 bases and the V segment lost 3 bases, leaving 7 bases of the junction unmatched. There are 15 residues in the CDR3. Germline assignment: CDR1 PRHDT and CDR2 FYEKMQ (reference sequence). In DNA, the CDR3 is TGTGCCAGCAGCTTGGGAGCGGGACTAGCGAACGAGCAGTACTTC. Protein: CASSLGAGLANEQYF.

A few counts support this clone. The V and J genes are TRBV6-1 and TRBJ2-1; TRBD1 matches at 8 bases. Germline V CDR1 and CDR2: MNHNS, SASEGT. Trimming removed 3 bases from V and 5 bases from J; junction bases left unmatched: 3. This CDR3 spans 14 amino acids. The CDR3 is CASSDRDRNNEQFF. DNA of the CDR3: TGTGCCAGCAGTGACCGGGACAGGAACAATGAGCAGTTCTTC.

The genes are TRBV29-1 and TRBJ2-1; 13 nucleotides line up with TRBD2. The CDR3 covers 15 residues. Germline V gene data show CDR1 as SQVTM and CDR2 as ANQGSEA. V was pared by 4 bases and J by 4 bases, with 4 bases of the junction left unmatched. The CDR3 spells CSVVGTSGEYNEQFF. CDR3 nucleotide sequence: TGCAGCGTTGTCGGGACTAGCGGGGAGTACAATGAGCAGTTCTTC.

The chain combines TRBV9 with TRBJ1-2, with D possibly being TRBD1 (5 bases). Germline V gives CDR1 SGDLS, CDR2 YYNGEE. The germline V and J ends were trimmed by 0 bases and 2 bases, with 11 bases remaining between them. The CDR3 loop spans 15 amino acids. CDR3 amino acids: CASSVAGMENYGYTF. The CDR3 nucleotides are TGTGCCAGCAGCGTAGCAGGGATGGAGAACTATGGCTACACCTTC.

This sequence joins TRBV6-2 or TRBV6-3 and TRBJ2-2; 12 positions agree with TRBD2. Germline V gene lookup returns CDR1 MNHEY and CDR2 SVGEGT. J lost 5 bases, V lost 6 bases, and 7 bases had no gene match. This CDR3 comprises 16 residues. As DNA, the CDR3 is TGTGCCAGCAGCATTTGGACTAGCGGGAAGACCGGGGAGCTGTTTTTT. Its translation is CASSIWTSGKTGELFF.

The chain links TRBV25-1 to TRBJ2-3, with 8 bases lining up with TRBD2. The CDR3 contains 15 residues. The germline V gene has CDR1 MGHDK and CDR2 SYGVNS. Losses at the gene ends were 2 bases for V and 5 bases for J; bases not matched to a gene: 6. CDR3 loop: CASSETAGVKDTQYF. The CDR3 nucleotides read TGTGCCAGCAGTGAAACAGCGGGGGTGAAAGATACGCAGTATTTT.

The chain uses TRBV4-1 and TRBJ1-4; D might be TRBD1 (6 bases). V was clipped by 1 base and J by 4 bases, with 16 bases between them. The CDR3 extends over 17 amino acids. Germline V gives CDR1 MGHRA, CDR2 YSYEKL. CDR3 amino acids: CASSQVGLRGINEKLFF. The CDR3 DNA is TGCGCCAGCAGCCAAGTCGGGCTCAGGGGAATTAATGAAAAACTGTTTTTT.

The genes are TRBV27 and TRBJ2-7, with 9 bases matching TRBD1. This CDR3 region has 15 residues. Unmatched junction bases numbered 12, after V lost 8 bases and J lost 4 bases. Germline-derived CDR1 and CDR2 are MNHEY and SMNVEV (reference sequence). Written as DNA, the CDR3 is TGTGCCAGCGGACACAGGGGGCGAATAGTTTACGAGCAGTACTTC. Its protein is CASGHRGRIVYEQYF.

The chain uses TRBV5-4 and TRBJ2-4, with TRBD2 matching over 11 bases. Germline V CDR1 and CDR2: SGHNT, YYREEE (reference sequence). CDR3 size: 16 residues. Losses at the gene ends were 4 bases for V and 1 base for J; bases not matched to a gene: 4. CDR3 protein: CASSASGGSAKNIQYF. DNA for the CDR3: TGTGCCAGCAGCGCTAGCGGGGGGTCTGCCAAAAACATTCAGTACTTC.

CDR3 nucleotides: TGTGCCAGCAGCGTCCGGACAGGGGGGAGCGAGCAGTACTTC. This sequence encodes CASSVRTGGSEQYF. This sequence joins TRBV9 and TRBJ2-7; 10 bases fit TRBD1. V shed 2 bases and J 6 bases; nucleotides not matched to a gene: 5. This CDR3 has 14 amino acids. Germline CDR1 reads SGDLS; CDR2 reads YYNGEE.

V and J are TRBV9 and TRBJ1-2; unclear D gene. Germline CDR1 SGDLS, CDR2 YYNGEE. V lost 0 bases and J 8 bases, leaving 8 bases between the germline ends. This CDR3 is built from 12 residues. The CDR3 reads CASSVETRGYTF. The CDR3 DNA sequence: TGTGCCAGCAGCGTAGAAACTCGAGGCTACACCTTC.

The J gene is TRBJ1-1, the V gene TRBV7-2; no clear D gene. The CDR3 totals 14 residues. Germline lookup yields CDR1 SGHTA and CDR2 FQGNSA. V was shortened by 5 bases and J by 3 bases, with 13 bases between the two germline ends. CDR3 nucleotides: TGTGCCAGCAGCCTAACTCCAGGCTACACTGAAGCTTTCTTT. Translation: CASSLTPGYTEAFF. The full variable domain, rest sourced from reference TRBV7-2 and TRBJ1-1, is GAGVSQSPSNKVTEKGKDVELRCDPISGHTALYWYRQSLGQGLEFLIYFQGNSAPDKSGLPSDRFSAERTGGSVSTLTIQRTQQEDSAVYLCASSLTPGYTEAFFGQGTRLTVV.

The chain links TRBV19 to TRBJ1-5; D is undetermined. Trimming removed 7 bases at V and 3 bases at J, with 13 bases between. The CDR3 spans 14 residues. In germline, CDR1 is LNHDA, CDR2 SQIVND (reference sequence). The CDR3 DNA is TGTGCCAGTAAGCTGTTGAGGGCCAATCAGCCCCAGCATTTT. Protein: CASKLLRANQPQHF.

The rearrangement joins TRBV18 to TRBJ2-3; possible D gene TRBD2, 7 bases. V lost 0 bases, J lost 1 base, and 14 bases lay in between. This CDR3 comprises 17 residues. Germline CDR1 is KGHSH and CDR2 is LQKENI. The CDR3 protein is CASSPPVTGGRTDTQYF. CDR3 coding DNA: TGTGCCAGCTCACCACCGGTCACGGGGGGCCGCACAGATACGCAGTATTTT.

The chain recombines TRBV2 with TRBJ2-5, with 9 bases identical to TRBD2. Germline V gene data show CDR1 as SNHLY and CDR2 as FYNNEI. The CDR3 runs 15 residues. With V trimmed by 6 bases and J by 5 bases, 10 bases remained unmatched. The CDR3 sequence: CASRARGGAYETQYF. In DNA, the CDR3 is TGTGCCAGCAGGGCTCGCGGGGGGGCCTATGAGACCCAGTACTTC.

The V call is TRBV10-3, the J call TRBJ2-7; TRBD1 might be the D (6 bases). The V end lost 4 bases, the J end lost 0 bases, and 13 bases lay between the germline ends. This CDR3 has 15 residues. The germline CDR1 and CDR2 sequences are ENHRY and SYGVKD. DNA of the CDR3: TGTGCCATCAGTGTTGGGACACTCAGCTCCTACGAGCAGTACTTC. Amino acid sequence: CAISVGTLSSYEQYF.